A single sample is the source of the 4 T cell receptor beta chains below, sequenced in a study of blood T cells in healthy people across ages. Combining a sample-barcoded 5' primer with a J-beta primer mix, a second PCR ran for roughly 7 to 12 cycles. TCRdb analysed the 5' RACE reads with MiXCR anew, one entry per CDR3 protein. The sample carries roughly 900,000 distinct CDR3 sequences, around 46% recorded once. The sequenced material came from blood. The receptors were gathered from a man aged 25 to 40 in good health.

Only a few counts were recorded for this clonotype. This rearrangement joins TRBV7-2 to TRBJ2-5; tentatively, D is TRBD2 (5 bases). V was shortened by 5 bases and J by 4 bases, with 17 bases between the two germline ends. Germline V gene data show CDR1 as SGHTA and CDR2 as FQGNSA. This CDR3 is 15 amino acids long. The CDR3 DNA reads TGTGCCAGCAGCCCCTCCGGGGTGCCAAGAGAGACCCAGTACTTC. Translated, it gives CASSPSGVPRETQYF.

The gene calls are TRBV9 and TRBJ2-1, with D possibly being TRBD2 (5 bases). Germline CDR1 SGDLS, CDR2 YYNGEE. The V and J ends lost 3 bases and 4 bases respectively, with 17 bases between them. This CDR3 contains 16 residues. CDR3 residues: CASSGTPTLPYNEQFF. The CDR3 region has the DNA TGTGCCAGCAGCGGGACTCCCACACTTCCTTACAATGAGCAGTTCTTC.

This clonotype was counted between two and nine times. This clone may be a read error of a much larger clone one base away. The chain has TRBV27 and TRBJ2-7; D unresolved. Trimming shortened V by 4 bases and J by 3 bases, and 10 bases separated the two germline ends. CDR1 and CDR2 (germline): MNHEY, SMNVEV (reference sequence). CDR3 length: 13 residues. CDR3 sequence reads: CASSCGVLYEQYF. The CDR3 DNA sequence: TGTGCCAGCAGTTGCGGTGTCCTCTACGAGCAGTACTTC.

The chain links TRBV6-5 to TRBJ2-7, with unresolved D. The germline V gene has CDR1 MNHEY and CDR2 SVGAGI. The CDR3 extends over 11 amino acids. Between the trimmed V and J ends, which lost 6 bases and 5 bases, there was a span of 8 bases. This chain's CDR3 is CASRNTNEQYF. As DNA, the CDR3 is TGTGCCAGCAGGAATACTAACGAGCAGTACTTC.